The following is a TCR beta chain sequence with its context. The data are from a study of shared clonotypes between healthy human individuals. Looked up from germline, CDR1 is SGHVS and CDR2 is FQNEAQ. The junction had 1 base not matched to a gene; V was cut back by 1 base and J by 0 bases. The CDR3 runs 15 residues. Sequencing was performed with immunoSEQ multiplex PCR; in TCRdb, only in-frame clones are kept and a portion is missing. The sample has 850,000 to 1,200,000 clones, approximately 72% seen once. This sequence joins TRBV7-8 and TRBJ2-7, with 9 bases lining up with TRBD2. This TCR derives from a man aged 18-30 years in good health. The sequencing input was memory CD4+ T cells sorted from blood. The subset: CD45RA-negative fraction. CDR3 loop: CASSLERGASYEQYF. The CDR3 DNA reads as TGTGCCAGCAGCTTAGAGCGGGGGGCCTCCTACGAGCAGTACTTC.